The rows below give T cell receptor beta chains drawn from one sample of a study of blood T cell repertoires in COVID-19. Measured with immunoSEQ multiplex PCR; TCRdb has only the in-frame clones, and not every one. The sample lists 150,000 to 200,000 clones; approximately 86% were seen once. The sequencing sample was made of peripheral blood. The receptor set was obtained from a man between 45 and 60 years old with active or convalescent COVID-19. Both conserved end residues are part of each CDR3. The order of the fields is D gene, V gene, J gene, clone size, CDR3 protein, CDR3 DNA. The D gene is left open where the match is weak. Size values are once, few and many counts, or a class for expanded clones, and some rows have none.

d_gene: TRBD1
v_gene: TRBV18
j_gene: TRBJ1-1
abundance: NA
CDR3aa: CASSRGTGETEAFF
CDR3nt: TGTGCCAGCTCCCGGGGGACAGGGGAGACTGAAGCTTTCTTT

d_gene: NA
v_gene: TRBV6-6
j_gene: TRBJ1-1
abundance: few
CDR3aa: CASKRRDLDTEAFF
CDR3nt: TGTGCCAGTAAGCGCCGGGACTTGGACACTGAAGCTTTCTTT

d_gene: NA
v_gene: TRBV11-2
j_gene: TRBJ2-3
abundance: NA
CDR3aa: CASSSLQTSTDTQYF
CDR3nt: TGTGCCAGCAGCTCACTTCAGACTAGCACAGATACGCAGTATTTT

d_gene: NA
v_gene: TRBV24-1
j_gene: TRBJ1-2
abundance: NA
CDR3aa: CATSGRGGSPYGYTF
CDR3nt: TGTGCCACCAGTGGAAGGGGTGGATCCCCCTATGGCTACACCTTC

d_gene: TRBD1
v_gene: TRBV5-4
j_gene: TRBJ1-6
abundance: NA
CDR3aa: CASSLQGAGSPLHF
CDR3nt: TGTGCCAGCAGCTTGCAGGGGGCAGGTTCACCCCTCCACTTT

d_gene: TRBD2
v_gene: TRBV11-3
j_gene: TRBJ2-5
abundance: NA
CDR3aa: CASSPGLAGVETQYF
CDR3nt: TGTGCCAGCAGCCCGGGACTAGCGGGAGTGGAGACCCAGTACTTC

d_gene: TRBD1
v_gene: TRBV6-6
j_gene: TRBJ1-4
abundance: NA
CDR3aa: CASSRDRVDEKLFF
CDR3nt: TGTGCCAGCAGCCGCGACAGGGTGGATGAAAAACTGTTTTTT

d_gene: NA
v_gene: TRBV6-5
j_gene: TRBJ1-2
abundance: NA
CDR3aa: CASSYSGGAVIGYTF
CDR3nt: TGTGCCAGCAGTTACTCGGGGGGGGCAGTAATCGGCTACACCTTC

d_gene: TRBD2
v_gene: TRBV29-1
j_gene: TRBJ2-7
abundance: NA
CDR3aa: CSVERGLAGAYEQYF
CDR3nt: TGCAGCGTTGAACGGGGACTAGCGGGGGCATACGAGCAGTACTTC

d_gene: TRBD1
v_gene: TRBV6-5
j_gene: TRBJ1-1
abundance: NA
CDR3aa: CASSRQGMNTEAFF
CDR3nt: TGTGCCAGCAGTAGACAGGGAATGAACACTGAAGCTTTCTTT

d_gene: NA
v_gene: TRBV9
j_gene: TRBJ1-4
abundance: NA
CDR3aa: CASSPRRNSREKLFF
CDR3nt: TGTGCCAGCAGCCCACGCCGAAACAGTCGAGAAAAACTGTTTTTT

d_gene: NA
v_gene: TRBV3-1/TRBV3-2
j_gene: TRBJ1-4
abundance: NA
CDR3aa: CASSQGSRDNEKLFF
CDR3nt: TGTGCCAGCAGCCAAGGGTCCCGAGATAATGAAAAACTGTTTTTT

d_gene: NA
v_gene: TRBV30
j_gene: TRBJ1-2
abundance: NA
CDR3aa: CAWSDTGNYGYTF
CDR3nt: TGTGCCTGGAGTGATACAGGAAACTATGGCTACACCTTC

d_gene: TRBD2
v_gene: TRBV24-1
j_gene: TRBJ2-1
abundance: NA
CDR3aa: CATSDFTGGEYNEQFF
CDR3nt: TGTGCCACCAGTGATTTTACGGGAGGGGAATACAATGAGCAGTTCTTC

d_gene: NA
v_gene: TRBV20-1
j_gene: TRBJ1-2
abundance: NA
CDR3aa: CSAAGVGYTF
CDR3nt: TGCAGTGCCGCAGGGGTCGGCTACACCTTC

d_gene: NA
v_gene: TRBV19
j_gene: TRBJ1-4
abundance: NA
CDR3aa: CASSIGPSGDEKLFF
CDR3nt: TGTGCCAGTAGTATTGGTCCCAGTGGAGATGAAAAACTGTTTTTT

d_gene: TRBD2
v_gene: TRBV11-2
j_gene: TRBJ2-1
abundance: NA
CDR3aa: CASSTTSGGFNEQFF
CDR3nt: TGTGCCAGCAGCACGACTAGCGGGGGATTCAATGAGCAGTTCTTC

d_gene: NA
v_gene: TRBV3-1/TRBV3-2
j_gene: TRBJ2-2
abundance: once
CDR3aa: CASSLRPGQGGELFF
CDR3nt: TGTGCCAGCAGCCTCAGGCCAGGGCAGGGCGGGGAGCTGTTTTTT

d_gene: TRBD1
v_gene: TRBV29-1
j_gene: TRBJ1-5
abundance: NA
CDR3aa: CSVAGTGAGQPQHF
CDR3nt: TGCAGCGTTGCTGGGACAGGGGCAGGTCAGCCCCAGCATTTT

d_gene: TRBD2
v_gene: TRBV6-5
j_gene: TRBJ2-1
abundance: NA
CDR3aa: CASSYSGGAYNEQFF
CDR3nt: TGTGCCAGCAGTTACAGCGGGGGGGCCTACAATGAGCAGTTCTTC

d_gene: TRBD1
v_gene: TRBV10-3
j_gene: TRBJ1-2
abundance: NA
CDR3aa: CAISDPGGAVGYTF
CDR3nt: TGTGCCATCAGTGACCCAGGGGGCGCGGTTGGCTACACCTTC

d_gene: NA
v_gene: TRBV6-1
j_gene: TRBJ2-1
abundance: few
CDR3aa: CASSEGGGWGNEQFF
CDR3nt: TGTGCCAGCAGTGAAGGGGGCGGTTGGGGCAATGAGCAGTTCTTC

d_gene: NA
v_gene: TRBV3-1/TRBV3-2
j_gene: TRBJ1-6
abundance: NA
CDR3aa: CASSLSGNSPLHF
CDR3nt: TGTGCCAGCAGCCTCTCAGGGAATTCACCCCTCCACTTT

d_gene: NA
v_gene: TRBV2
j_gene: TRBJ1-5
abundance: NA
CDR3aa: CASSSYSNQPQHF
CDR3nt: TGTGCCAGCAGTTCCTATAGCAATCAGCCCCAGCATTTT

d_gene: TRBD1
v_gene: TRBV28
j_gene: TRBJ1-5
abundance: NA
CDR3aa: CASSRGQGNQPQHF
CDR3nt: TGTGCCAGCAGCAGGGGACAGGGTAATCAGCCCCAGCATTTT

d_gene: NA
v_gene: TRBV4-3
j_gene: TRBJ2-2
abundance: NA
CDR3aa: CASSQFQGGPELFF
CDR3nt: TGCGCCAGCAGCCAATTTCAGGGAGGACCGGAGCTGTTTTTT

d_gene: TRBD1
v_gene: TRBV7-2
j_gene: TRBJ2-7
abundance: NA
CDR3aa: CASSPRYDRVVEQYF
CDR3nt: TGTGCCAGCAGCCCTCGATATGACAGGGTTGTCGAGCAGTACTTC

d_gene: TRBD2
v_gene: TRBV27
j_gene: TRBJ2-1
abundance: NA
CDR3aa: CASSRTSENYNEQFF
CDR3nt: TGTGCCAGCAGTCGTACTAGCGAGAACTACAATGAGCAGTTCTTC

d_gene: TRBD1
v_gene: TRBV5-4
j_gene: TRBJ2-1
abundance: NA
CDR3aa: CASSRRQTGGDEQFF
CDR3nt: TGTGCCAGCAGCCGGAGGCAGACAGGGGGCGATGAGCAGTTCTTC

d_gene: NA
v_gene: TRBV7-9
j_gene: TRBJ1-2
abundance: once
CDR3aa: CASQKTEANYGYTF
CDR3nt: TGTGCCAGCCAAAAGACAGAAGCTAACTATGGCTACACCTTC

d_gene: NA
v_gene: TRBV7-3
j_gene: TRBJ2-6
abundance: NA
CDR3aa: CASRRTGANVLTF
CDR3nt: TGTGCCAGCAGGAGAACTGGGGCCAACGTCCTGACTTTC

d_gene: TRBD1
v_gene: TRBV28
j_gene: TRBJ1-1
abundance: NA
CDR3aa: CASSRQGLNTEAFF
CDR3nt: TGTGCCAGCAGTCGACAGGGATTGAACACTGAAGCTTTCTTT

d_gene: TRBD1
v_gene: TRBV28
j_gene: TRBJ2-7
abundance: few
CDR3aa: CASSWGQREQYF
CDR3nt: TGTGCCAGCAGTTGGGGACAGAGGGAGCAGTACTTC

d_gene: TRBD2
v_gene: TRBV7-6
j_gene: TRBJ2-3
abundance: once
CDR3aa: CASSLAESGGDTQYF
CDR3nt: TGTGCCAGCAGCTTAGCGGAAAGCGGGGGGGATACGCAGTATTTT

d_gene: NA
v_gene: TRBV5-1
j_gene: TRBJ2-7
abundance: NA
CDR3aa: CASSSSSAEQYF
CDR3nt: TGCGCCAGCAGCTCCTCTAGTGCCGAGCAGTACTTC

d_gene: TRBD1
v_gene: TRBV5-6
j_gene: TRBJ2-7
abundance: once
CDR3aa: CASSNFQGASSVYEQYF
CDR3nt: TGTGCCAGCAGCAATTTTCAGGGGGCTTCTTCGGTTTACGAGCAGTACTTC

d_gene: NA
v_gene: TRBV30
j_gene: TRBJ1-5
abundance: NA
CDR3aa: CAWSGDWEAQPQHF
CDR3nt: TGTGCCTGGAGTGGTGATTGGGAGGCTCAGCCCCAGCATTTT

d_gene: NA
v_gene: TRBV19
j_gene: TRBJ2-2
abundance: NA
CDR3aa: CASNSGSRTGELFF
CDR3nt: TGTGCCAGCAACTCGGGGAGTCGCACCGGGGAGCTGTTTTTT

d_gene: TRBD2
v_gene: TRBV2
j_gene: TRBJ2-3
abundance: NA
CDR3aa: CASKRLAGKDTQYF
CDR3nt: TGTGCCAGCAAAAGGTTAGCGGGGAAAGATACGCAGTATTTT

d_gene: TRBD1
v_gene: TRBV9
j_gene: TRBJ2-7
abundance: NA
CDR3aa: CASSVGDSYEQYF
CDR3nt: TGTGCCAGCAGCGTAGGGGACAGCTACGAGCAGTACTTC

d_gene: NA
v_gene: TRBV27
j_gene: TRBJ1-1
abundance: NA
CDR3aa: CASPGTEAFF
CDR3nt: TGTGCCAGTCCGGGAACTGAAGCTTTCTTT

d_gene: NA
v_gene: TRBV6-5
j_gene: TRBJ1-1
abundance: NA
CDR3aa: CASTKTLNTEAFF
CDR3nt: TGTGCCAGCACTAAGACATTGAACACTGAAGCTTTCTTT

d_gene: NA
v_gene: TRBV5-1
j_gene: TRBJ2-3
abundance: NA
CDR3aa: CASSPDPAGSTDTQYF
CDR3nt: TGCGCCAGCAGCCCTGACCCGGCGGGTAGCACAGATACGCAGTATTTT

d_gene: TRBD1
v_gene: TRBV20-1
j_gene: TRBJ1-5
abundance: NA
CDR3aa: CSASGQGNQPQHF
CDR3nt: TGCAGTGCTAGTGGACAGGGAAATCAGCCCCAGCATTTT

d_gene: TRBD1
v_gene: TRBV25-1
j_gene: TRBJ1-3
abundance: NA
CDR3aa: CASSALPGQSSGNTIYF
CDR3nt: TGTGCCAGCAGTGCGCTTCCGGGACAGTCCTCTGGAAACACCATATATTTT

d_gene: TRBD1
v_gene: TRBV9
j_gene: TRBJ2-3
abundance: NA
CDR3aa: CASSPRQGFDDTQYF
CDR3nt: TGTGCCAGCAGCCCGAGACAGGGTTTTGACGATACGCAGTATTTT

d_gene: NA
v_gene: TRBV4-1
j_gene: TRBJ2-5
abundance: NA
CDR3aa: CASSQEPPSPGLLETQYF
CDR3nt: TGCGCCAGCAGCCAAGAGCCGCCTTCTCCGGGACTTCTCGAGACCCAGTACTTC

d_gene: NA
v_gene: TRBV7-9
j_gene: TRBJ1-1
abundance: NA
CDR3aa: CASSSMNTEAFF
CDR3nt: TGTGCCAGCAGCTCAATGAACACTGAAGCTTTCTTT

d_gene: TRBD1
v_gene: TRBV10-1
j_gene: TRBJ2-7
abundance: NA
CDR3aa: CANPRDRAAYEQYF
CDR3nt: TGCGCCAACCCGAGGGACAGGGCAGCCTACGAGCAGTACTTC

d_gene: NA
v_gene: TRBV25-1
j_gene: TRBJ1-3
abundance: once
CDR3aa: CASSFGGPTSGNTIYF
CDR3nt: TGTGCCAGCAGTTTCGGGGGGCCCACCTCTGGAAACACCATATATTTT

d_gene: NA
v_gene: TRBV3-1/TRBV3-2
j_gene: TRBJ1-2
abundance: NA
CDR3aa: CASSQASSLGYTF
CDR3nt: TGTGCCAGCAGCCAAGCCTCTTCTTTAGGCTACACCTTC

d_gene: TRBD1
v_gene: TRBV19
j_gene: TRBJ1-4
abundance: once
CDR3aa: CATTDRGGDEKLFF
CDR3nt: TGTGCCACCACCGACAGGGGCGGGGATGAAAAACTGTTTTTT

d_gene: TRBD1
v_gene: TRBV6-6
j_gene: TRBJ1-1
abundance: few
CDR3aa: CASTTDRDSTEAFF
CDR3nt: TGTGCCAGCACAACCGACAGGGATAGCACTGAAGCTTTCTTT

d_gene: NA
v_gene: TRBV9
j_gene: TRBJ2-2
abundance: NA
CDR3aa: CASSIGTAKKTSGNYYTGELFF
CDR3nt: TGTGCCAGCAGTATCGGGACAGCTAAAAAAACTAGCGGAAACTACTACACCGGGGAGCTGTTTTTT

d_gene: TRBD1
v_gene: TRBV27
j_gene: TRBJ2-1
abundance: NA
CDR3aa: CASSSGQGRDNEQFF
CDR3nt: TGTGCCAGCAGTTCGGGACAGGGGAGGGACAATGAGCAGTTCTTC